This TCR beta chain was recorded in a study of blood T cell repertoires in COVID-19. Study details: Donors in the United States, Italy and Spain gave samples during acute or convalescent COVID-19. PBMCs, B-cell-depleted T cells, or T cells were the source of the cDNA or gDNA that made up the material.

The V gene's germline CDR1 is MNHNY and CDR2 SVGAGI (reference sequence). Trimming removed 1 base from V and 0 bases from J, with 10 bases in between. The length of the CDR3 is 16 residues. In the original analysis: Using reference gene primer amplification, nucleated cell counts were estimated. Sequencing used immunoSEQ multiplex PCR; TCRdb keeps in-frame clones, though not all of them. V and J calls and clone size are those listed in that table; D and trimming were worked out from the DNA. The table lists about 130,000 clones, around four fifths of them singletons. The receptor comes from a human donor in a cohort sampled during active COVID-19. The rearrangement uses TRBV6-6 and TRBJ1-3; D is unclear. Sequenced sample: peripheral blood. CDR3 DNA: TGTGCCAGCAGTTACTATCAAGCTGACTCTGGAAACACCATATATTTT. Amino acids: CASSYYQADSGNTIYF.